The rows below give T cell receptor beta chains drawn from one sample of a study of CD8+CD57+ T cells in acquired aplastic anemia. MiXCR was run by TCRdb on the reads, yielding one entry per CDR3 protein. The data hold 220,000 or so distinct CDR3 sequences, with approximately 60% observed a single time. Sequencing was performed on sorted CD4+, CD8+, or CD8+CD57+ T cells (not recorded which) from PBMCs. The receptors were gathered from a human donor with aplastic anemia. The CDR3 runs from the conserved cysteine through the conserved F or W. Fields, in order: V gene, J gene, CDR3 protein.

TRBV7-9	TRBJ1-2	CASSLLGGNYGYTF
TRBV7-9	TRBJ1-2	CASSLVGTVTYGYTF
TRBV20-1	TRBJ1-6	CSPRHPPHNSPLHF
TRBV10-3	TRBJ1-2	CAISERKPGQGALRHGYTF
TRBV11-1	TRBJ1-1	CASHDSGLNTEAFF
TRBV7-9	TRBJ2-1	CASSPRNVASYNEQFF
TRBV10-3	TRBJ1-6	CAISEAGLNSPLHF
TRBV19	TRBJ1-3	CATGGTTSGNTIYF
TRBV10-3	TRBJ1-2	CAISEADPYGYTF
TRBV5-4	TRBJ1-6	CASSLPFGGPLHF
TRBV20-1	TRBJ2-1	CSANSRSGRADNEQFF
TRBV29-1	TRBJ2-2	CSGVDGNTGELFF
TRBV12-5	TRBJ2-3	CASTFTGFTDTQYF
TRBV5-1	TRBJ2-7	CASSLDQATSEQYF
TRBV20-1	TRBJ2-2	CSARGSFSTGELFF
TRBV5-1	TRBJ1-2	CASPVYYGYTF